Listed below are T cell receptor beta chains from one sample, sequenced in a study of OX40 agonist ivuxolimab in advanced cancers. Data came from immunoSEQ multiplex PCR; TCRdb stores just in-frame clones and leaves some out. The sample lists roughly 61,000 clones, over 80% occurring once. Here the sequenced sample was CD4+ or CD8+ T cells sorted from blood, taken in a trial of the OX40 agonist ivuxolimab. The receptors shown here come from an adult with an advanced solid tumor such as melanoma, head and neck, liver or kidney cancer. Each CDR3 is given with its conserved first and last residue.

TRBV5-8 CASSRNRGWGTEAFF
TRBV28 CASVSSLDEKLFF
TRBV19 CASSISGYEQYF
TRBV7-2 CASSYGVPTDTQYF
TRBV7-6 CASSLDGTNEKLFF
TRBV18 CASSDRQGAEGNQPQHF
TRBV11-1 CASRRDSPISNTEAFF
TRBV18 CASSPGTANQPQHF
TRBV6-5 CASSYTTGEAFF
TRBV29-1 CSVGQGRGEQYF
TRBV19 CASSRGLTLNTEAFF
TRBV11-2 CASSLVVVGETQYF
TRBV6-1 CASSGKLARSSYNEQFF
TRBV7-8 CASSLGMNTEAFF
TRBV14 CASSRDGFGYTF
TRBV6-5 CASSSGTSTIATQYF
TRBV19 CASSISETQYF
TRBV29-1 CSVTKYQETQYF
TRBV30 CAWSVPVLTGDGTEAFF
TRBV5-8 CASSLFVWSPLHF
TRBV5-6 CASSLGGTGNIQYF
TRBV7-9 CASSLGIAGGYTDTQYF
TRBV25-1 CASGWQGSYEQYF
TRBV15 CATSRFSSGDGYTF
TRBV30 CAWSVGGSQETQYF
TRBV7-6 CASSPRGNQPQHF
TRBV29-1 CSVGGTNPNEKLFF
TRBV27 CASSLNPPTDTQYF
TRBV5-6 CASSFGLSTLGYTF
TRBV25-1 CASSATGYNSPLHF
TRBV6-4 CASRPSGLLTDTQYF
TRBV29-1 CSVTSRLNYGYTF
TRBV29-1 CSVVGGTGGNQPQHF
TRBV10-3 CAISGGTNANYGYTF
TRBV27 CASTYSGALGETQYF
TRBV19 CASSTGVNYGYTF
TRBV2 CASMDRRNTEAFF
TRBV30 CAWSVHGNTEAFF
TRBV23-1 CASSPGQDKNEKLFF
TRBV5-1 CASSLVRGSANYGYTF
TRBV4-2 CASSHGGNGNTGELFF
TRBV7-6 CASSLVWTSPYNEQFF
TRBV5-1 CASSLAGGTGETQYF
TRBV27 CASSSPPGQGIFSPLHF
TRBV27 CASSSSSGGSQETQYF
TRBV29-1 CSVAPTTNTEAFF
TRBV4-1 CASSQESGPGTEAFF
TRBV9 CASSTHPGQGFQETQYF
TRBV5-1 CASSLRGGTDTQYF
TRBV2 CASVGLVTGTQYF
TRBV12-5 CASGLRGTGGRETQYF
TRBV2 CAITAERAYEQYF
TRBV18 CASSPQGFETQYF
TRBV10-1 CASSESGTLNTQYF
TRBV5-4 CASSLREVAGETQYF
TRBV23-1 CASSQGDVTGTAMELESNEKLFF
TRBV21-1 CASSVGSSFGCYTF
TRBV7-2 CASSPGVNQPQHF
TRBV9 CASSVAGRSEETQYF